These 27 T cell receptor beta chains share one sample of origin, sequenced in a study of beta chain features in type 1 diabetes. Every bit of the isolated RNA underwent reverse transcription, so sequencing read expressed TCRB transcripts. The data were produced by immunoSEQ multiplex PCR, yet TCRdb's version contains in-frame clones alone and is incomplete. The sample holds hundreds of thousands of clones, 15% to 18% seen once. The sample was naive CD4+ T cells from blood. Every receptor here comes from a man between 18 and 29 years old in good health.

This clone was detected a few times. The gene calls are TRBV30 and TRBJ1-2; the D gene is possibly TRBD1 (6 bases). Per the germline V gene, CDR1 is GTSNPN and CDR2 is SVGIG (reference sequence). This CDR3 is built from 15 residues. Trimming pared 3 bases from V and 7 bases from J, leaving 21 bases between. The CDR3 sequence: CAWSVDSLNTRGYTF. CDR3 bases: TGTGCCTGGAGCGTGGACAGTCTAAATACCCGTGGCTACACCTTC.

The V gene is TRBV12-2, the J gene TRBJ2-7; TRBD2, as called in the table, went unchecked against the DNA. TRBV12-2 is a documented pseudogene. This CDR3 spans 16 amino acids. The CDR3 region is CASRLSGSGRGYEQYF. CDR3 DNA: TGTGCAAGTCGCTTAAGCGGCAGCGGGAGAGGTTACGAGCAGTACTTC.

About this clone: A junction boundary mismatches the germline segment, possibly from a read error. The chain uses TRBV6-6 and TRBJ1-2, with 7 bases matching TRBD1. The CDR3 covers 11 residues. Germline CDR1 MNHNY, CDR2 SVGAGI (reference sequence). The CDR3 protein is CASRYRDRAFF. As DNA, the CDR3 is TGTGCCAGCAGATACCGGGACAGAGCATTCTTC.

The chain recombines TRBV4-2 with TRBJ2-7, with D hard to call. Germline V lookup: CDR1 LGHNA, CDR2 YNFKEQ. The CDR3 extends over 15 amino acids. V was trimmed by 0 bases and J by 2 bases, leaving 11 bases between them. The chain's CDR3 is CASSQDYGRTYEQYF. The CDR3 DNA sequence: TGTGCCAGCAGCCAAGATTATGGCCGGACCTACGAGCAGTACTTC.

Here the CDR3 reads CASSPVRANQPQHF. The CDR3 DNA follows: TGTGCCAGCAGCCCCGTCAGGGCTAATCAGCCCCAGCATTTT. The chain recombines TRBV11-2 with TRBJ1-5; D possibly corresponds to TRBD1 (5 bases). CDR1 and CDR2 from the germline V gene are SGHAT and FQNNGV. The V end was cut by 5 bases, the J end by 4 bases, with 12 bases between. The CDR3 runs 14 residues.

This chain links TRBV19 with TRBJ2-1; D gene unclear. CDR1 and CDR2 (germline): LNHDA, SQIVND (reference sequence). The V gene lost 0 bases and the J gene lost 0 bases, with 12 bases spanning the gap. The CDR3 has 17 amino acids. The CDR3 sequence: CASSIETPASSYNEQFF. The CDR3 coding sequence is TGTGCCAGTAGTATAGAAACCCCGGCGAGCTCCTACAATGAGCAGTTCTTC.

V usage is TRBV19 and J usage is TRBJ2-2; TRBD1 aligns across 9 bases. J lost 4 bases, V lost 6 bases, and 12 bases had no gene match. The CDR3 totals 17 residues. Per the germline V gene, CDR1 is LNHDA and CDR2 is SQIVND (reference sequence). The CDR3 DNA reads TGTGCCAGTAGCTCGGGACAGGGCTTTATTGGCACCGGGGAGCTGTTTTTT. Protein sequence: CASSSGQGFIGTGELFF.

This clone came up a few times. The chain employs TRBV10-3 and TRBJ1-1; D call uncertain. CDR1 and CDR2 from the germline V gene are ENHRY and SYGVKD. The CDR3 covers 11 residues. The V gene lost 7 bases and the J gene lost 3 bases, with 6 bases spanning the gap. The CDR3 region is CAIKLDTEAFF. The CDR3 nucleotides read TGTGCCATCAAGTTGGACACTGAAGCTTTCTTT.

The J gene is TRBJ1-2, the V gene TRBV29-1; D is undetermined. The CDR3 extends over 12 amino acids. CDR1 and CDR2 (germline): SQVTM, ANQGSEA. Trimming removed 4 bases at V and 0 bases at J, with 6 bases between. The CDR3 here is CSVVVANYGYTF. CDR3 nucleotides: TGCAGCGTTGTAGTAGCTAACTATGGCTACACCTTC.

V gene TRBV30 combines with J gene TRBJ2-3; 8 bases line up with TRBD2. Germline loops: CDR1 GTSNPN, CDR2 SVGIG (reference sequence). V shed 4 bases, J shed 4 bases, and the junction held 16 bases outside the gene matches. This CDR3 spans 17 amino acids. DNA of the CDR3: TGTGCCTGGAAAGGTTGGCTAGCGGGCAAGGGCCCAGATACGCAGTATTTT. This translates into CAWKGWLAGKGPDTQYF.

This sequence joins TRBV4-3 and TRBJ1-1; D ambiguous. CDR3 length: 15 residues. V was clipped by 1 base and J by 1 base, with 10 bases between them. The germline V gene has CDR1 LGHNA and CDR2 YSLEER. The CDR3: CASSQGYTANTEAFF. CDR3 nucleotide sequence: TGCGCCAGCAGCCAAGGGTATACAGCGAACACTGAAGCTTTCTTT.

V and J are TRBV7-9 and TRBJ1-1; 7 bases align to TRBD1. Germline V CDR1 and CDR2: SEHNR, FQNEAQ (reference sequence). CDR3 length equals 11 residues. With 4 bases clipped from V and 12 bases from J, the junction kept 5 bases outside the gene matches. This CDR3 reads CASSSQGVPFF. The CDR3 nucleotides read TGTGCCAGCAGCTCCCAGGGGGTTCCTTTCTTT.

There are a few counts of this clone. This CDR3 is CASSLGLAAYYEQYF. In nucleotides, the CDR3 is TGTGCCAGCAGCTTGGGACTAGCGGCCTACTACGAGCAGTACTTC. The genes are TRBV7-2 and TRBJ2-7; 11 nucleotides line up with TRBD2. Germline lookup yields CDR1 SGHTA and CDR2 FQGNSA. This CDR3 spans 15 amino acids. The junction had 4 bases not matched to a gene; V was cut back by 3 bases and J by 3 bases.

The chain's CDR3 is CASSLGRIYEQYF. CDR3 nucleotides: TGTGCCAGCAGCTTAGGACGGATCTACGAGCAGTACTTC. This sequence joins TRBV7-2 and TRBJ2-7; D ambiguous. V shed 1 base and J shed 3 bases, with 7 bases lying between them. CDR3 length: 13 residues. The V gene's germline CDR1 is SGHTA and CDR2 FQGNSA. Full variable domain (remainder filled in from reference TRBV7-2 and TRBJ2-7): GAGVSQSPSNKVTEKGKDVELRCDPISGHTALYWYRQSLGQGLEFLIYFQGNSAPDKSGLPSDRFSAERTGGSVSTLTIQRTQQEDSAVYLCASSLGRIYEQYFGPGTRLTVT.

The V call is TRBV7-2, the J call TRBJ2-5; TRBD1 or TRBD2 may be the D gene (6 bases each). The CDR3 extends over 16 amino acids. Germline CDR1 and CDR2: SGHTA and FQGNSA. V was cut by 2 bases and J by 8 bases, with 21 bases left in between. For the CDR3, the DNA is TGTGCCAGCAGCTTACGTTTATACGGGGGCGCGGAAACCCAGTACTTC. Amino acid sequence: CASSLRLYGGAETQYF.

This clone was recorded a few times. The rearrangement joins TRBV14 to TRBJ1-1, with 7 bases that match TRBD1. J gave up 8 bases and V 4 bases, and 7 bases lay outside the gene matches. From germline, CDR1 is SGHDN and CDR2 FVKESK. The CDR3 loop spans 13 amino acids. Written as DNA, the CDR3 is TGTGCCAGCAGCCGCGGGAGGGACAGAGAAGCTTTCTTT. Translation gives CASSRGRDREAFF.

This clone was seen a few times. This chain uses TRBV29-1 with TRBJ1-5; 7 bases agree with TRBD1. The CDR3 is made up of 13 amino acids. Unmatched junction bases numbered 8, after V lost 5 bases and J lost 7 bases. CDR1 is SQVTM, CDR2 ANQGSEA, per germline. The CDR3 spells CSVSTGLGQPQHF. The CDR3 DNA sequence: TGCAGCGTTTCGACAGGGCTCGGGCAGCCCCAGCATTTT.

This clone occurred a few times. The J gene is TRBJ2-2, the V gene TRBV15, with 9 positions matching TRBD2. V shed 6 bases and J 4 bases; nucleotides not matched to a gene: 6. The CDR3 consists of 15 residues. Germline V gives CDR1 LNHNV, CDR2 YYDKDF (reference sequence). The DNA for the CDR3 is TGTGCCACCAGGATAGCGGGAGTCAGCACCGGGGAGCTGTTTTTT. It is translated as CATRIAGVSTGELFF. The full variable domain, rest sourced from reference TRBV15 and TRBJ2-2, is DAMVIQNPRYQVTQFGKPVTLSCSQTLNHNVMYWYQQKSSQAPKLLFHYYDKDFNNEADTPDNFQSRRPNTSFCFLDIRSPGLGDTAMYLCATRIAGVSTGELFFGEGSRLTVL.

This chain links TRBV7-9 with TRBJ1-2; weak D call: TRBD1 (5 bases). Germline loops: CDR1 SEHNR, CDR2 FQNEAQ (reference sequence). V shed 3 bases and J shed 8 bases, with 13 bases lying between them. The CDR3 has 13 amino acids. CDR3 nucleotide sequence: TGTGCCAGCAGCTTCGGAGGGGAGGACGGCTACACCTTC. This encodes CASSFGGEDGYTF.

The gene calls are TRBV10-3 and TRBJ2-5; TRBD2 matches 11 bases. The CDR3 is made up of 16 amino acids. Germline-derived CDR1 and CDR2 are ENHRY and SYGVKD. V trimming: 10 bases; J trimming: 1 base; junction bases outside the gene matches: 11. The CDR3 reads CATSGLAGGTQETQYF. CDR3 bases: TGTGCCACCTCAGGGCTAGCGGGGGGTACCCAAGAGACCCAGTACTTC.

This clone turned up a few times. The V call is TRBV28, the J call TRBJ2-6, with D possibly being TRBD2 (6 bases). The V gene's germline CDR1 is MDHEN and CDR2 SYDVKM. The V and J ends lost 6 bases and 0 bases respectively, with 12 bases between them. The CDR3 is 16 amino acids. The CDR3 spells CASRRDGTSGANVLTF. CDR3 DNA sequence: TGTGCCAGCAGGCGGGACGGGACCTCTGGGGCCAACGTCCTGACTTTC.

This clone occurred a few times. The chain joins TRBV28 to TRBJ1-1; D unclear. The V gene lost 3 bases and the J gene lost 7 bases, with 6 bases spanning the gap. Germline V gene lookup returns CDR1 MDHEN and CDR2 SYDVKM. The CDR3 runs 11 residues. Here the CDR3 DNA reads TGTGCCAGCAGTTTTAATGGTGAAGCTTTCTTT. Translation gives CASSFNGEAFF.

This clone was recorded a few times. The rearrangement uses TRBV30 and TRBJ1-5, with a weak D call TRBD1 (5 bases). This CDR3 comprises 15 residues. Germline CDR1 is GTSNPN and CDR2 is SVGIG (reference sequence). Trimming took 2 bases from V and 0 from J, leaving 11 bases between them. CDR3 in DNA: TGTGCCTGGAGTCCAGGGTCACATAGCAATCAGCCCCAGCATTTT. Encoded protein: CAWSPGSHSNQPQHF. Combining the CDR3 with reference TRBV30 and TRBJ1-5 gives the whole variable domain SQTIHQWPATLVQPVGSPLSLECTVEGTSNPNLYWYRQAAGRGLQLLFYSVGIGQISSEVPQNLSASRPQDRQFILSSKKLLLSDSGFYLCAWSPGSHSNQPQHFGDGTRLSIL.

The V and J genes are TRBV4-2 and TRBJ2-7; 9 bases match TRBD2. The CDR3 spans 17 residues. Trimming at V came to 0 bases and at J to 2 bases, leaving 8 bases not matched to a gene. Germline V gene data show CDR1 as LGHNA and CDR2 as YNFKEQ. The CDR3 loop reads CASSQDPGLAGPYEQYF. Written as DNA, the CDR3 is TGTGCCAGCAGCCAAGATCCAGGGCTAGCGGGACCCTACGAGCAGTACTTC.

The table lists this clone with a few counts. Other DNA sequences in this sample translate to the same CDR3. The chain carries TRBV13 and TRBJ2-7; no clear D. V dropped 2 bases and J dropped 2 bases, with 10 bases sitting between them. Germline assignment: CDR1 PRHDT and CDR2 FYEKMQ (reference sequence). This CDR3 has 14 amino acids. CDR3 nucleotides: TGTGCCAGCAGCTTACTGGCCGGTACCTACGAGCAGTACTTC. Encoded protein: CASSLLAGTYEQYF.

Written as DNA, the CDR3 is TGTGCCAGCAGCTTAGAACGGGACAGGGCCTACGAGCAGTACTTC. Amino acids: CASSLERDRAYEQYF. This rearrangement joins TRBV7-9 to TRBJ2-7; 9 positions match TRBD1. In germline, CDR1 is SEHNR, CDR2 FQNEAQ (reference sequence). Trimming took 1 base from V and 2 from J; bases not matched to a gene: 3. The CDR3 consists of 15 residues.

This chain connects TRBV2 to TRBJ2-1; D ambiguous. CDR1 is SNHLY, CDR2 FYNNEI, per germline. The CDR3 consists of 12 residues. V lost 4 bases and J lost 6, with 7 bases in between. CDR3 in amino acids: CASSGAVNEQFF. The CDR3 DNA follows: TGTGCCAGCAGTGGAGCTGTCAATGAGCAGTTCTTC.